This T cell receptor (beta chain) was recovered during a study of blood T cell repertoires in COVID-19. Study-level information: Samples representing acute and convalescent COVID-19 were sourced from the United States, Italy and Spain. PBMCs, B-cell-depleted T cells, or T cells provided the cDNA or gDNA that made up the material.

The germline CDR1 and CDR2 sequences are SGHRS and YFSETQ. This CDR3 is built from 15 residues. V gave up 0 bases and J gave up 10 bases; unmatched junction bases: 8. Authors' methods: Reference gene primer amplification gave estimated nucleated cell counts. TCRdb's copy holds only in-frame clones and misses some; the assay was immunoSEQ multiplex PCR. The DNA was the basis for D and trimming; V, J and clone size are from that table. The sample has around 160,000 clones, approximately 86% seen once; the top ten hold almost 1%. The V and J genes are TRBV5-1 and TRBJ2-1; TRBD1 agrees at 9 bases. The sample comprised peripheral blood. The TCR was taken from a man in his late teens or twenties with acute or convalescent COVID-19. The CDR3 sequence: CASSLGGTGSGEQFF. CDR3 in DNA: TGCGCCAGCAGCTTGGGCGGGACAGGGTCCGGCGAGCAGTTCTTC.